These 18 T cell receptor beta chains were sequenced from one sample in a study of blood T cell repertoires in COVID-19. Sequenced by immunoSEQ multiplex PCR; TCRdb stores in-frame clones only, minus some. This table holds around 150,000 clones, approximately 86% found once. Sequences were obtained from peripheral blood. These receptor sequences come from a man between 65 and 85 years old with acute or convalescent COVID-19.

V gene TRBV19 combines with J gene TRBJ2-2; TRBD1 might be the D (6 bases). Germline V gives CDR1 LNHDA, CDR2 SQIVND (reference sequence). Trimming took 6 bases from V and 3 from J, leaving 11 bases between them. The CDR3 runs 14 residues. CDR3 loop: CASRSDSYTGELFF. The CDR3 DNA follows: TGTGCCAGTAGATCGGACAGCTACACCGGGGAGCTGTTTTTT.

The chain recombines TRBV10-2 with TRBJ2-7; TRBD2 agrees at 13 bases. Germline CDR1 and CDR2: WSHSY and SAAADI. After removal of 6 bases from V and 5 bases from J, the junction contained 10 bases not matched to a gene. The CDR3 totals 16 residues. CDR3 sequence: CASSSTLAGGPHEQYF. Here the CDR3 DNA reads TGCGCCAGCAGCTCCACACTAGCGGGAGGGCCTCACGAGCAGTACTTC.

The chain has TRBV5-4 and TRBJ1-2; a possible D gene is TRBD1 (6 bases). V gave up 2 bases and J gave up 5 bases, with 16 bases separating them. This CDR3 has 15 residues. Germline V gene sequence: CDR1 SGHNT, CDR2 YYREEE (reference sequence). The CDR3 protein is CASSLGGADGYGYTF. Written as DNA, the CDR3 is TGTGCCAGCAGCTTAGGGGGGGCGGACGGGTATGGCTACACCTTC.

The chain combines TRBV9 with TRBJ2-5; D may be TRBD2 (5 bases). Germline values: CDR1 SGDLS, CDR2 YYNGEE. This CDR3 is built from 18 residues. V lost 3 bases, J lost 3 bases, and 24 bases lay in between. CDR3 bases: TGTGCCAGCAGCGCCCAGCTCTTAGGAGAGGGAGTGGAAGAGACCCAGTACTTC. This encodes CASSAQLLGEGVEETQYF.

The rearrangement links TRBV19 to TRBJ1-5; D may be TRBD1 (6 bases). The germline V and J ends were trimmed by 1 base and 5 bases, with 12 bases remaining between them. This CDR3 comprises 15 residues. The germline V gene has CDR1 LNHDA and CDR2 SQIVND (reference sequence). DNA for the CDR3: TGTGCCAGTAGTATAGTAGGGGCAGGGGATCAGCCCCAGCATTTT. Encoded protein: CASSIVGAGDQPQHF.

The CDR3 spells CASSYSQGHPYSYEQYF. Written as DNA, the CDR3 is TGTGCCAGCAGTTACTCCCAAGGACACCCGTACTCCTACGAGCAGTACTTC. The rearrangement joins TRBV6-2 or TRBV6-3 to TRBJ2-7, with D possibly being TRBD1 (5 bases). The CDR3 length is 17 residues. With 0 bases removed from V and 0 bases from J, the gap between germline ends came to 15 bases. Germline CDR1 is MNHEY and CDR2 is SVGEGT.

The chain combines TRBV15 with TRBJ2-2; TRBD2 might be the D (6 bases). The V end lost 5 bases, the J end lost 6 bases, and 13 bases lay between the germline ends. The CDR3 totals 14 residues. Germline loops: CDR1 LNHNV, CDR2 YYDKDF (reference sequence). The CDR3 DNA follows: TGTGCCACCAGCTTCCGATCTAGCGCCGGGGAGCTGTTTTTT. It encodes CATSFRSSAGELFF.

This rearrangement joins TRBV28 to TRBJ2-7; the match to TRBD2 covers 9 bases. The germline V gene encodes CDR1 MDHEN and CDR2 SYDVKM. This CDR3 has 15 amino acids. The J segment lost 3 bases and the V segment lost 5 bases, leaving 8 bases of the junction unmatched. The CDR3 region has the DNA TGTGCCAGCAGTCCCCAAACTAGCGGGTACTACGAGCAGTACTTC. Translated: CASSPQTSGYYEQYF.

The J gene is TRBJ2-2, the V gene TRBV24-1, with 8 bases fitting TRBD1. Germline CDR1 and CDR2: KGHDR and SFDVKD. V lost 0 bases, J lost 5 bases, and 4 bases stayed unmatched. This CDR3 comprises 16 residues. In DNA, the CDR3 is TGTGCCACCAGTGATTTGGGCAGGGGGCGAACCGGGGAGCTGTTTTTT. It codes for CATSDLGRGRTGELFF.

The J gene is TRBJ2-7, the V gene TRBV28, with 8 bases lining up with TRBD2. Germline CDR1 is MDHEN and CDR2 is SYDVKM. V lost 7 bases and J lost 0; bases outside the gene matches: 5. The CDR3 is 14 residues long. CDR3 sequence reads: CASTRLAGSYEQYF. CDR3 nucleotide sequence: TGTGCCAGCACACGGCTAGCGGGCTCCTACGAGCAGTACTTC.

V gene TRBV6-5 combines with J gene TRBJ2-3, with 10 bases that match TRBD2. There are 14 residues in the CDR3. Unmatched junction bases numbered 10, after V lost 6 bases and J lost 10 bases. The germline V gene encodes CDR1 MNHEY and CDR2 SVGAGI. The CDR3 region is CASRSPSGSGAQYF. Written as DNA, the CDR3 is TGTGCCAGCAGATCCCCTAGCGGGAGTGGGGCGCAGTATTTT.

The gene calls are TRBV9 and TRBJ1-3; the D is unclear. Germline CDR1 SGDLS, CDR2 YYNGEE. V gave up 4 bases and J gave up 2 bases, with 16 bases separating them. This CDR3 has 16 residues. The CDR3, as DNA: TGTGCCAGCAGCCCCACAATTCCATTCGCTGGAAACACCATATATTTT. The encoded protein is CASSPTIPFAGNTIYF. Combining the CDR3 with reference TRBV9 and TRBJ1-3 gives the whole variable domain DSGVTQTPKHLITATGQRVTLRCSPRSGDLSVYWYQQSLDQGLQFLIQYYNGEERAKGNILERFSAQQFPDLHSELNLSSLELGDSALYFCASSPTIPFAGNTIYFGEGSWLTVV.

The genes are TRBV13 and TRBJ1-3; 8 positions match TRBD1. Germline V lookup: CDR1 PRHDT, CDR2 FYEKMQ (reference sequence). The CDR3 extends over 15 amino acids. The trim removed 5 bases at V and 0 bases at J, leaving 3 bases unmatched. CDR3: CASSDRGGSGNTIYF. In DNA, the CDR3 is TGTGCCAGCAGCGACAGGGGAGGCTCTGGAAACACCATATATTTT.

The chain carries TRBV6-5 and TRBJ2-3, with D tentatively TRBD2 (5 bases). This CDR3 comprises 15 residues. CDR1 and CDR2 from the germline V gene are MNHEY and SVGAGI. Trimming removed 8 bases from V and 0 bases from J, with 15 bases in between. The CDR3 spells CASLLEAASTDTQYF. The CDR3 nucleotides are TGTGCCAGCCTACTGGAGGCGGCTAGCACAGATACGCAGTATTTT.

In its sample, this clone was seen a few times. This sequence joins TRBV11-3 and TRBJ2-3; possible D gene TRBD2, 6 bases. V was trimmed by 3 bases and J by 1 base, leaving 11 bases between them. The CDR3 totals 15 residues. Germline loops: CDR1 SGHNT, CDR2 YENEEA. CDR3 DNA: TGTGCCAGCAGCTTTGGAGGGAGCGGCACAGATACGCAGTATTTT. This translates into CASSFGGSGTDTQYF.

This chain connects TRBV4-3 to TRBJ2-5; weak D call: TRBD1 (6 bases). The CDR3 runs to 15 residues. The germline V and J ends were trimmed by 1 base and 4 bases, with 13 bases remaining between them. The V gene's germline CDR1 is LGHNA and CDR2 YSLEER. CDR3 in amino acids: CASSQGTAPGETQYF. Written as DNA, the CDR3 is TGCGCCAGCAGCCAAGGGACAGCCCCAGGAGAGACCCAGTACTTC.

This chain uses TRBV7-8 with TRBJ2-7; 7 bases match TRBD1. The CDR3 length is 15 residues. Trimming removed 1 base from V and 6 bases from J; junction bases left unmatched: 9. Per the germline V gene, CDR1 is SGHVS and CDR2 is FQNEAQ. In DNA form, the CDR3 reads TGTGCCAGCAGCTTAGGGACAGGTCGGTATGTCGAGCAGTACTTC. Its translation: CASSLGTGRYVEQYF.

The CDR3 DNA is TGTGCCAGTAGTATAGGGGACAGGCGTTACAATGAGCAGTTCTTC. Translation gives CASSIGDRRYNEQFF. The gene calls are TRBV19 and TRBJ2-1; 8 bases map to TRBD1. This CDR3 comprises 15 residues. Germline-derived CDR1 and CDR2 are LNHDA and SQIVND (reference sequence). V lost 1 base to trimming and J lost 4 bases; unmatched junction nucleotides: 3.